This T cell receptor (beta chain) comes out of a study of shared clonotypes between healthy human individuals. At the level of the study: CD4 naive cells filled three plates per donor, CD4 memory three, CD8 naive two and CD8 memory one.

Profiling relied on immunoSEQ multiplex PCR, and the TCRdb table lists in-frame clones only, not all of them. The sample yields about 1 million clones, around 75% seen once. V lost 0 bases and J lost 0, with 7 bases in between. CDR1 and CDR2 from the germline V gene are SGHRS and YFSETQ. This CDR3 has 16 amino acids. The sample consisted of memory CD4+ T cells sorted from blood. Indicated subset: CD45RA-negative fraction. The clonotype was recovered from a man in his late teens or twenties in good health. The chain uses TRBV5-1 and TRBJ2-6; D is undetermined. The CDR3 is CASSLVPDSGANVLTF. The CDR3 DNA reads as TGCGCCAGCAGCTTGGTGCCCGACTCTGGGGCCAACGTCCTGACTTTC.